The following is a T cell receptor beta chain sequence with its context. What this receptor recognizes is not known. No per-base quality is available; no much larger clone lies one base away. The immunoSEQ Assay, a bias-controlled multiplex PCR, was used to amplify TCRbeta CDR3 regions from genomic DNA. On the study's bioinformatics: The number of nucleated cells in each sample was estimated by amplification of reference gene primers within the assay. Sequence reads were collapsed and filtered to measure the absolute abundance of every unique TCRbeta CDR3 rearrangement. For each sample, productive Simpson clonality was calculated by taking the square root of Simpson's diversity index across productive rearrangements. What TCRdb holds here is the immuneACCESS table cut down to in-frame rearrangements. Part of the clones is not present; checked against another copy, under half of the missing clones reflect an unresolved V gene, and the others are unexplained. The V and J calls and clone size come from that table; D and trimming were worked out from the DNA. This sample holds 130,000 to 150,000 clones; more than 75% were observed only once. The ten largest clones represent about 2.5% of the sample.

The data are from a study of blood T cell repertoires in COVID-19 (dated by TCRdb to between 2020 and 2021). Regarding the study in general: Samples covering the acute and convalescent phases of COVID-19 were provided by collaborators in the United States, Italy and Spain. The material from the prospective study consisted of cDNA or gDNA derived from T cells, B-cell-depleted T cells, or PBMCs. Subjects who had been exposed to COVID-19, were actively infected with it, or had recovered from it provided the deeply sampled blood TCRbeta repertoires that made up the dataset. The repertoires were released in a freely available public database intended as a resource for research on the immune response to SARS-CoV-2. Samples came from the ongoing ImmuneRACE study (first 160 participants) plus 1,254 subjects from 6 global collaborators. Sample metadata almost always included a de-identified subject ID, COVID-19 status, age in years and sex. Where HLA class I and class II types were available, the types were taken from metadata supplied by the sample provider, not from assay-based typing. What the work shows at the level of the full study, not this receptor alone: The amount of clinical and demographic metadata varied by source and participant and was provided uncurated.

Each collaborating institution followed its own protocols to collect whole blood in K2EDTA tubes. Collaborator samples were shipped for TCRbeta analysis as frozen whole blood, isolated PBMCs, or DNA extracted from either sample type. The cysteine opens and the phenylalanine closes a CDR3 of 16 amino acids. Only the CDR3 region is kept as DNA, spanning 48 bases read in frame from base 1. V ends up 4 bases short and J 3 bases short, with an unmatched junction base count of 8. The germline V gene encodes CDR1 MRHNA and CDR2 SNTAGT. Sequenced: peripheral blood. The receptor's source is a human donor with acute or convalescent COVID-19. The donor label of this sample is uncertain. The rearranged segments are TRBV6-4 and TRBJ2-3, with TRBD2 matching 9 junction bases. The sequenced DNA: TGTGCCAGCAGTGCTTTAGCGGGGGCTAGGACAGATACGCAGTATTTT. Translated, this gives CASSALAGARTDTQYF.